One sample yielded the 24 T cell receptor beta chains listed below, sequenced in a study of OX40 agonist ivuxolimab in advanced cancers. Sequenced by immunoSEQ multiplex PCR; TCRdb stores in-frame clones only, minus some. This table has tens of thousands of clones, 80% to 90% appearing once. Sequencing was performed on CD4+ or CD8+ T cells sorted from blood, taken in a trial of the OX40 agonist ivuxolimab. The origin of the receptors is an adult with an advanced solid tumor such as melanoma, head and neck, liver or kidney cancer.

The chain has TRBV7-3 and TRBJ2-5; 7 bases match TRBD2. The V gene end was trimmed by 0 bases and the J gene end by 1 base; junction bases not matched to a gene: 2. Germline CDR1 SGHTA, CDR2 FQGTGA. This CDR3 region has 15 residues. CDR3 coding DNA: TGTGCCAGCAGCTTAACAGTAGCGGGCCAAGAGACCCAGTACTTC. It codes for CASSLTVAGQETQYF.

The CDR3, as DNA: TGTGCCAGCAGCCAACAGGGAAAAGAGACCCAGTACTTC. Its protein product is CASSQQGKETQYF. The chain carries TRBV11-2 and TRBJ2-5, with D tentatively TRBD1 (6 bases). CDR3 size: 13 residues. CDR1 SGHAT and CDR2 FQNNGV come from the germline V gene. The V end lost 5 bases, the J end lost 3 bases, and 10 bases lay between the germline ends.

This chain links TRBV29-1 with TRBJ1-5; tentatively, D is TRBD1 (6 bases). CDR1 is SQVTM, CDR2 ANQGSEA, per germline. The CDR3 is 17 residues long. V gave up 4 bases and J gave up 0 bases, with 19 bases separating them. The CDR3 DNA reads as TGCAGCGTTGGTGGGGGCCAGACTCTACATAGCAATCAGCCCCAGCATTTT. Protein: CSVGGGQTLHSNQPQHF.

J is TRBJ2-5 and V is TRBV18; D is undetermined. CDR1 is KGHSH and CDR2 is LQKENI in the germline V gene. The CDR3 sequence is 14 residues long. V was cut by 2 bases and J by 5 bases, with 12 bases left in between. The CDR3 loop is CASSPTTNPETQYF. The CDR3 nucleotides read TGTGCCAGCTCACCAACGACAAATCCTGAGACCCAGTACTTC.

The chain uses TRBV27 and TRBJ2-3; the D call may be TRBD1 or TRBD2 (5 bases each). Germline-derived CDR1 and CDR2 are MNHEY and SMNVEV (reference sequence). This CDR3 has 15 residues. V dropped 4 bases and J dropped 2 bases, with 13 bases sitting between them. The DNA for the CDR3 is TGTGCCAGCAGTTCGCCCAGGGAGATCACAGATACGCAGTATTTT. It translates to CASSSPREITDTQYF.

The sample holds a few counts of this clone. The V and J genes are TRBV10-2 and TRBJ1-3; D may be TRBD1 (5 bases). The CDR3 consists of 16 residues. V shed 7 bases and J shed 3 bases, with 19 bases lying between them. Germline CDR1 WSHSY, CDR2 SAAADI. CDR3 DNA: TGCGCCAGCACGCCGAACCGGGGGATCGGTGGAAACACCATATATTTT. This encodes CASTPNRGIGGNTIYF.

The rearrangement uses TRBV19 and TRBJ1-5; 7 bases are a match to TRBD1. CDR1 is LNHDA, CDR2 SQIVND, per germline (reference sequence). The trim removed 10 bases at V and 0 bases at J, leaving 6 bases unmatched. This CDR3 contains 14 residues. The CDR3, as DNA: TGTGCCACCGGGACAGTTTATAGCAATCAGCCCCAGCATTTT. This encodes CATGTVYSNQPQHF.

The rearrangement links TRBV4-1 to TRBJ1-3; D unresolved. CDR3 length: 17 residues. From germline, CDR1 is MGHRA and CDR2 YSYEKL. With 4 bases removed from V and 1 base from J, the gap between germline ends came to 17 bases. Here the CDR3 reads CASSRGGWVNSGNTIYF. CDR3 bases: TGCGCCAGCAGCCGCGGCGGGTGGGTTAATTCTGGAAACACCATATATTTT.

V usage is TRBV7-3 and J usage is TRBJ2-1; the D gene is possibly TRBD2 (5 bases). CDR1 SGHTA and CDR2 FQGTGA come from the germline V gene. This CDR3 has 13 amino acids. The V and J ends lost 5 bases and 6 bases respectively, with 11 bases between them. CDR3 sequence: CASSARRGNEQFF. In DNA, the CDR3 is TGTGCCAGCAGCGCTCGCCGGGGCAATGAGCAGTTCTTC. Combining the CDR3 with reference TRBV7-3 and TRBJ2-1 gives the whole variable domain GAGVSQTPSNKVTEKGKYVELRCDPISGHTALYWYRQSLGQGPEFLIYFQGTGAADDSGLPNDRFFAVRPEGSVSTLKIQRTERGDSAVYLCASSARRGNEQFFGPGTRLTVL.

The J gene is TRBJ2-5, the V gene TRBV7-2; maybe TRBD1 (5 bases). V shed 0 bases and J shed 1 base, with 12 bases lying between them. The CDR3 has 16 residues. The germline gives CDR1 SGHTA, CDR2 FQGNSA. CDR3 DNA sequence: TGTGCCAGCAGCTTAGCCGGGCAGGGCCCCCAAGAGACCCAGTACTTC. This gives the protein CASSLAGQGPQETQYF.

This clone was picked up a small number of times. This chain uses TRBV5-1 with TRBJ2-1; D is undetermined. Trimming took 1 base from V and 1 from J, leaving 12 bases between them. Germline V CDR1 and CDR2: SGHRS, YFSETQ. The CDR3 totals 16 residues. The CDR3 spells CASSLRPLGSYNEQFF. In DNA, the CDR3 is TGCGCCAGCAGCTTGAGGCCTTTGGGGTCCTACAATGAGCAGTTCTTC.

The chain links TRBV9 to TRBJ2-7, with D maybe TRBD2 (6 bases). CDR1 and CDR2 from the germline V gene are SGDLS and YYNGEE. This CDR3 has 16 amino acids. The V end lost 0 bases, the J end lost 7 bases, and 20 bases lay between the germline ends. CDR3 coding DNA: TGTGCCAGCAGCGTAGGGTCTAGCGATGGAGGGGAAGAGCAGTACTTC. This codes for CASSVGSSDGGEEQYF.

CDR3 sequence reads: CASSLEGDMNTEAFF. The CDR3 region has the DNA TGCGCCAGCAGCTTGGAAGGGGACATGAACACTGAAGCTTTCTTT. The chain has TRBV5-1 and TRBJ1-1; tentative D call: TRBD1 (6 bases). The V gene lost 0 bases and the J gene lost 0 bases, with 9 bases spanning the gap. The CDR3 runs 15 residues. Germline CDR1 is SGHRS and CDR2 is YFSETQ.

V gene TRBV19 combines with J gene TRBJ1-2; D gene unclear. CDR3 size: 13 residues. With 2 bases removed from V and 5 bases from J, the gap between germline ends came to 9 bases. Germline V gene sequence: CDR1 LNHDA, CDR2 SQIVND (reference sequence). This CDR3 reads CASSITYDYGYTF. CDR3 nucleotide sequence: TGTGCCAGTAGTATAACATACGATTATGGCTACACCTTC.

This chain joins TRBV28 and TRBJ2-5; possible D gene TRBD2, 6 bases. The CDR3 runs 13 residues. The V and J ends lost 8 bases and 5 bases respectively, with 15 bases between them. CDR1 and CDR2 (germline): MDHEN, SYDVKM. The CDR3 spells CASRRASFETQYF. CDR3 sequence (DNA): TGTGCCAGCCGGAGGGCGAGTTTTGAGACCCAGTACTTC. Together with reference TRBV28 and TRBJ2-5, the CDR3 gives the full variable domain: DVKVTQSSRYLVKRTGEKVFLECVQDMDHENMFWYRQDPGLGLRLIYFSYDVKMKEKGDIPEGYSVSREKKERFSLILESASTNQTSMYLCASRRASFETQYFGPGTRLLVL.

This clone was observed a single time. The chain joins TRBV7-8 to TRBJ2-3; D is unclear. Germline V gene lookup returns CDR1 SGHVS and CDR2 FQNEAQ. CDR3 size: 14 residues. The V and J ends lost 3 bases and 2 bases respectively, with 9 bases between them. The chain's CDR3 is CASSFNQNTDTQYF. The DNA for the CDR3 is TGTGCCAGCAGCTTTAACCAGAACACAGATACGCAGTATTTT.

The rearrangement links TRBV11-1 to TRBJ2-3; D could derive from TRBD1 or TRBD2 (5 bases each). Deletions cut 5 bases from V and 9 bases from J, with 15 bases between. The V gene's germline CDR1 is SGHAT and CDR2 FQDESV (reference sequence). CDR3 length: 13 amino acids. CDR3 nucleotide sequence: TGTGCCAGCAGCCGACCGGGACGCCCAACGCAGTATTTT. This codes for CASSRPGRPTQYF.

The chain uses TRBV5-1 and TRBJ2-1, with 7 bases matching TRBD2. The CDR3 totals 14 residues. Germline V lookup: CDR1 SGHRS, CDR2 YFSETQ. V trimming: 4 bases; J trimming: 7 bases; junction bases outside the gene matches: 8. CDR3 DNA: TGCGCCAGCAGCACTTTCGGGACTAATAATGAGCAGTTCTTC. Translation: CASSTFGTNNEQFF. The whole variable domain, filled in from reference TRBV5-1 and TRBJ2-1, reads KAGVTQTPRYLIKTRGQQVTLSCSPISGHRSVSWYQQTPGQGLQFLFEYFSETQRNKGNFPGRFSGRQFSNSRSEMNVSTLELGDSALYLCASSTFGTNNEQFFGPGTRLTVL.

V gene TRBV6-5 combines with J gene TRBJ2-3; D is possibly TRBD1 or TRBD2 (5 bases each). This CDR3 is built from 12 residues. The V end was cut by 2 bases, the J end by 8 bases, with 8 bases between. The V gene's germline CDR1 is MNHEY and CDR2 SVGAGI. In DNA form, the CDR3 reads TGTGCCAGCAGTTACAGGGACGGTACGCAGTATTTT. As protein: CASSYRDGTQYF.

V gene TRBV6-6 combines with J gene TRBJ1-2; the match to TRBD1 covers 11 bases. Germline trimming cut 4 bases from V and 3 bases from J; bases unmatched to any gene: 4. Germline loops: CDR1 MNHNY, CDR2 SVGAGI (reference sequence). The CDR3 has 15 residues. In DNA form, the CDR3 reads TGTGCCAGCAGTTCGTTGGGACAGGGGGACTATGGCTACACCTTC. This sequence encodes CASSSLGQGDYGYTF.

This chain connects TRBV7-2 to TRBJ2-1; 12 bases map to TRBD2. J gave up 9 bases and V 5 bases, and 11 bases lay outside the gene matches. CDR3 size: 16 residues. CDR1 and CDR2 from the germline V gene are SGHTA and FQGNSA. CDR3 sequence: CASSTGASGRAGEQFF. CDR3 coding DNA: TGTGCCAGCAGCACTGGTGCTAGCGGGAGGGCCGGTGAGCAGTTCTTC.

The V and J genes are TRBV28 and TRBJ1-1; D call uncertain. V lost 6 bases and J lost 4, with 18 bases in between. Germline loops: CDR1 MDHEN, CDR2 SYDVKM. The CDR3 is made up of 15 amino acids. The CDR3 region has the DNA TGTGCCAGCAGCTCCGACAAATCAGGTTCCACTGAAGCTTTCTTT. Encoded protein: CASSSDKSGSTEAFF.

This clone has a single count. The chain is built from TRBV5-1 and TRBJ1-4; 10 bases agree with TRBD1. V was pared by 4 bases and J by 8 bases, with 5 bases of the junction left unmatched. There are 14 residues in the CDR3. From germline, CDR1 is SGHRS and CDR2 YFSETQ. In DNA form, the CDR3 reads TGCGCCAGCAGCGTGGGACAGGGGTCCGAAAAACTGTTTTTT. Its translation: CASSVGQGSEKLFF. The whole variable domain, filled in from reference TRBV5-1 and TRBJ1-4, reads KAGVTQTPRYLIKTRGQQVTLSCSPISGHRSVSWYQQTPGQGLQFLFEYFSETQRNKGNFPGRFSGRQFSNSRSEMNVSTLELGDSALYLCASSVGQGSEKLFFGSGTQLSVL.

The chain joins TRBV4-2 to TRBJ2-6; D is ambiguous. In germline, CDR1 is LGHNA, CDR2 YNFKEQ. CDR3 length: 17 amino acids. V was cut by 3 bases and J by 3 bases, with 15 bases left in between. CDR3 nucleotide sequence: TGTGCCAGCAGCCAGTCTCGGGTTTCGGTTGGGGCCAACGTCCTGACTTTC. Amino acids: CASSQSRVSVGANVLTF.